The 21 T cell receptor beta chains below all came from one sample that was sequenced in a study of blood T cells in healthy people across ages. Using a J-beta primer mix together with a sample-barcoded 5' primer, a second PCR was run for roughly 6 to 12 cycles. TCRdb reprocessed the 5' RACE reads via MiXCR and lists one record per CDR3 protein. This sample has around 1.7 million distinct CDR3 sequences, with 28% found just once. The sample taken for sequencing was blood. The source is a woman in her 30s in good health.

Regarding this clonotype: This may arise from a read error, as a much more abundant clone is one base away. This chain joins TRBV6-2 or TRBV6-3 and TRBJ2-4; D unresolved. The CDR3 is made up of 11 amino acids. Trimming removed 7 bases at V and 13 bases at J, with 14 bases between. Germline assignment: CDR1 MNHEY and CDR2 SVGEGT. The CDR3 bases are TGTGCCAGCACCCATAACAATGAGCAGTACTTC. This codes for CASTHNNEQYF.

The rearrangement uses TRBV27 and TRBJ1-2; TRBD1 matches 8 bases. The germline V gene has CDR1 MNHEY and CDR2 SMNVEV (reference sequence). V shed 5 bases, J shed 11 bases, and the junction held 13 bases outside the gene matches. There are 14 residues in the CDR3. CDR3 nucleotide sequence: TGTGCCAGCAGTCCCGCAGGGGGCGCGAGACTATACACCTTC. It encodes CASSPAGGARLYTF.

The CDR3 protein is CASSLARGAYNEQFF. The CDR3 DNA sequence: TGCGCCAGCAGCTTGGCGCGGGGGGCCTACAATGAGCAGTTCTTC. The V and J genes are TRBV5-1 and TRBJ2-1, with TRBD2 matching 8 bases. The CDR3 loop spans 15 amino acids. Trimming at V came to 0 bases and at J to 2 bases, leaving 1 base not matched to a gene. Germline V lookup: CDR1 SGHRS, CDR2 YFSETQ.

This chain links TRBV5-1 with TRBJ2-2; D gene uncertain. There are 14 residues in the CDR3. The germline V gene has CDR1 SGHRS and CDR2 YFSETQ. Trimming shortened V by 0 bases and J by 6 bases, and 9 bases separated the two germline ends. CDR3: CASSLVLDAGELFF. The CDR3 DNA follows: TGCGCCAGCAGCTTGGTTCTCGACGCCGGGGAGCTGTTTTTT.

V usage is TRBV7-9 and J usage is TRBJ1-4; no clear D. Germline lookup yields CDR1 SEHNR and CDR2 FQNEAQ (reference sequence). This CDR3 contains 15 residues. Trimming cost V 1 base and J 5 bases, with 11 bases left between them. CDR3 protein: CASSLGVGLNEKLFF. In DNA, the CDR3 is TGTGCCAGCAGCTTAGGCGTTGGACTCAATGAAAAACTGTTTTTT.

J is TRBJ1-1 and V is TRBV28; D ambiguous. V dropped 0 bases and J dropped 5 bases, with 16 bases sitting between them. CDR3 size: 16 residues. Germline V lookup: CDR1 MDHEN, CDR2 SYDVKM. This CDR3 is CASSLWDRTLGTEAFF. The CDR3, as DNA: TGTGCCAGCAGTTTATGGGACCGAACCCTGGGAACTGAAGCTTTCTTT.

This chain links TRBV29-1 with TRBJ2-7; tentatively, D is TRBD1 or TRBD2 (5 bases each). Germline V CDR1 and CDR2: SQVTM, ANQGSEA. The CDR3 length is 14 residues. Trimming pared 1 base from V and 5 bases from J, leaving 15 bases between. CDR3 DNA sequence: TGCAGCGTTGAAGGGGATGGGGGTCGCAACGAGCAGTACTTC. The encoded protein is CSVEGDGGRNEQYF.

Comments on this clonotype: This may stem from a read error, because a much larger clone lies one nucleotide away. This rearrangement joins TRBV4-1 to TRBJ2-1, with a weak D call TRBD1 (8 bases). CDR3 length equals 19 residues. Germline CDR1 and CDR2: MGHRA and YSYEKL. The chain's CDR3 is CAGSPGQGAGVPSYNEQFF. The CDR3 DNA reads as TGCGCCGGCAGCCCCGGACAGGGCGCGGGAGTACCCTCCTACAATGAGCAGTTCTTC.

This clonotype was counted many times. The rearrangement joins TRBV29-1 to TRBJ2-4; D is unclear. This CDR3 has 12 amino acids. Germline V lookup: CDR1 SQVTM, CDR2 ANQGSEA. V dropped 3 bases and J dropped 6 bases, with 9 bases sitting between them. DNA of the CDR3: TGCAGCGTTGAGGCAGCCCCAAACATTCAGTACTTC. It codes for CSVEAAPNIQYF.

The gene calls are TRBV24-1 and TRBJ2-1, with 10 nucleotides matching TRBD2. The CDR3 extends over 16 amino acids. Germline CDR1 is KGHDR and CDR2 is SFDVKD. J gave up 7 bases and V 4 bases, and 9 bases lay outside the gene matches. CDR3 region: CATSDPTSGEGNEQFF. As DNA, the CDR3 is TGTGCCACCAGTGACCCTACTAGCGGGGAAGGGAATGAGCAGTTCTTC.

Turning to this clonotype: With a much larger clone just one base away, this may be a read error. This chain joins TRBV2 and TRBJ2-7; the D gene is possibly TRBD2 (5 bases). The length of the CDR3 is 14 residues. Germline CDR1 is SNHLY and CDR2 is FYNNEI. The CDR3 bases are TGTGCCAGCACCCTTGGGAGCCTTAGCTACGGGCAGTACTTC. Translating it yields CASTLGSLSYGQYF.

The genes are TRBV27 and TRBJ2-1; 8 bases are a match to TRBD2. The junction had 20 bases not matched to a gene; V was cut back by 5 bases and J by 2 bases. Germline CDR1 is MNHEY and CDR2 is SMNVEV (reference sequence). The CDR3 length is 20 residues. The CDR3 reads CASSPESESLAGRTYNEQFF. The CDR3 coding sequence is TGTGCCAGCAGTCCAGAGTCGGAGTCCCTAGCGGGCAGAACCTACAATGAGCAGTTCTTC.

This clonotype was counted between two and nine times. The rearrangement joins TRBV24-1 to TRBJ1-1; tentatively, D is TRBD1 (6 bases). The CDR3 has 12 residues. Germline CDR1 is KGHDR and CDR2 is SFDVKD. Trimming stripped 3 bases from V and 8 bases from J, with 9 bases between. The CDR3: CATSDPGQEAFF. The CDR3, as DNA: TGTGCCACCAGTGATCCCGGACAGGAAGCTTTCTTT.

J is TRBJ2-5 and V is TRBV20-1; D call uncertain. CDR1 DFQATT and CDR2 SNEGSKA come from the germline V gene (reference sequence). Trimming removed 0 bases from V and 1 base from J, with 12 bases in between. This CDR3 has 15 residues. The CDR3 reads CSARDSRISQETQYF. The CDR3 DNA reads TGCAGTGCTAGAGATTCCCGGATTTCCCAAGAGACCCAGTACTTC.

For this clonotype: Since a much larger clone is just one base distant, this may be a read error. This rearrangement joins TRBV9 to TRBJ2-5; maybe TRBD1 (7 bases). There are 15 residues in the CDR3. The germline V gene has CDR1 SGDLS and CDR2 YYNGEE. With 4 bases removed from V and 5 bases from J, the gap between germline ends came to 18 bases. CDR3 nucleotides: TGTGCCAGCAGCCCTACCGGAGGGGGCAGGGAGACCCAGTACTTC. This translates into CASSPTGGGRETQYF.

V is TRBV24-1 and J is TRBJ2-4, with D possibly TRBD2 on 6 matching bases. The germline V gene has CDR1 KGHDR and CDR2 SFDVKD. Trimming pared 5 bases from V and 3 bases from J, leaving 10 bases between. The CDR3 has 14 amino acids. The CDR3 protein is CATSGSGDKNIQYF. Written as DNA, the CDR3 is TGTGCCACCAGTGGTTCGGGGGACAAAAACATTCAGTACTTC.

This clonotype was seen a handful of times. The J gene is TRBJ1-2, the V gene TRBV6-5, with TRBD1 as a possible D gene (5 bases). Trimming removed 2 bases at V and 8 bases at J, with 12 bases between. Germline CDR1 reads MNHEY; CDR2 reads SVGAGI. The CDR3 is 13 amino acids. CDR3 bases: TGTGCCAGCAGTTACAGTTCATGGGGCGGCTACACCTTC. Amino acid sequence: CASSYSSWGGYTF.

This clonotype has a handful of counts. This chain links TRBV24-1 with TRBJ2-1; 10 bases match TRBD2. V lost 6 bases, J lost 10 bases, and 8 bases stayed unmatched. CDR3 length: 14 residues. The germline CDR1 and CDR2 sequences are KGHDR and SFDVKD. The CDR3 bases are TGTGCCACCAGTCCTAGCGGGAGAGGAAGGGAGCAGTTCTTC. Protein sequence: CATSPSGRGREQFF.

To note about this clonotype: This sequence may be a read error, since a much larger clone differs from it by one base. The DNA for the CDR3 is TGCGCCAGCAGCTTAAAGGCCCCCTATGACTACACCTTC. Its protein is CASSLKAPYDYTF. The chain combines TRBV5-1 with TRBJ1-2; D gene ambiguous. Germline CDR1 SGHRS, CDR2 YFSETQ. The CDR3 contains 13 residues.

The chain joins TRBV29-1 to TRBJ2-3; no definite D call. Trimming stripped 4 bases from V and 3 bases from J, with 8 bases between. Germline values: CDR1 SQVTM, CDR2 ANQGSEA. This CDR3 is 12 amino acids long. The CDR3 loop reads CSVGATTDTQYF. The CDR3 nucleotides read TGCAGCGTTGGGGCGACGACAGATACGCAGTATTTT.

The CDR3 loop is CATSRPWASGAYEQYF. As DNA, the CDR3 is TGTGCCACCAGCAGACCATGGGCCAGCGGGGCCTACGAGCAGTACTTC. The chain links TRBV15 to TRBJ2-7, with TRBD2 identical over 7 bases. The CDR3 totals 16 residues. The V gene's germline CDR1 is LNHNV and CDR2 YYDKDF (reference sequence). V gave up 2 bases and J gave up 2 bases; unmatched junction bases: 9.